The 11 T cell receptor beta chains below all came from one sample that was sequenced in a study of blood T cell repertoires in COVID-19. The repertoire was sequenced with immunoSEQ multiplex PCR; TCRdb's copy has only in-frame clones and lacks some. The sample has about 73,000 clones; over 80% are singletons. The sequenced material came from peripheral blood. The receptors derive from a man older than 75 with active or convalescent COVID-19.

This chain uses TRBV19 with TRBJ1-5; D is unresolved. CDR3 length equals 14 residues. The V and J ends lost 0 bases and 8 bases respectively, with 11 bases between them. The V gene's germline CDR1 is LNHDA and CDR2 SQIVND (reference sequence). The chain's CDR3 is CASSIDRVAEPQHF. The DNA of the CDR3 is TGTGCCAGTAGTATAGACCGGGTGGCGGAGCCCCAGCATTTT.

This rearrangement joins TRBV28 to TRBJ2-5, with 8 bases matching TRBD2. Unmatched junction bases numbered 18, after V lost 4 bases and J lost 5 bases. Germline lookup yields CDR1 MDHEN and CDR2 SYDVKM. This CDR3 spans 18 amino acids. The CDR3 coding sequence is TGTGCCAGCAGTTCCCCCCGGGGGCGGGGGGCGCTTTCGGAGACCCAGTACTTC. It translates to CASSSPRGRGALSETQYF.

This clone turned up a few times. DNA for the CDR3: TGTGCCAGCACCAACAGGGGGAGGGAATCACCCCTCCACTTT. This gives the protein CASTNRGRESPLHF. The rearrangement links TRBV3-1 (or the pseudogene TRBV3-2) to TRBJ1-6; 8 bases fit TRBD1. Germline trimming cut 7 bases from V and 10 bases from J; bases unmatched to any gene: 9. Germline CDR1 and CDR2: LGHDT and YNNKEL (reference sequence). This CDR3 contains 14 residues.

The J gene is TRBJ1-5, the V gene TRBV10-3; D unclear. Germline lookup yields CDR1 ENHRY and CDR2 SYGVKD. The CDR3 sequence is 14 residues long. The V end was cut by 5 bases, the J end by 7 bases, with 15 bases between. The CDR3 nucleotides read TGTGCCATCAGTTCTGGATGGGCGGGGCAGCCCCAGCATTTT. This gives the protein CAISSGWAGQPQHF.

The chain combines TRBV11-2 with TRBJ2-2; D may be TRBD2 (6 bases). CDR3 length: 13 amino acids. Trimming removed 4 bases from V and 14 bases from J, with 17 bases in between. The V gene's germline CDR1 is SGHAT and CDR2 FQNNGV. CDR3 residues: CASSWSSGLSLFF. CDR3 DNA: TGTGCCAGCAGCTGGTCCTCGGGACTGAGTCTGTTTTTT.

The chain employs TRBV19 and TRBJ2-7; tentative D call: TRBD2 (5 bases). This CDR3 region has 12 residues. Germline values: CDR1 LNHDA, CDR2 SQIVND (reference sequence). Trimming took off 5 bases at V and 6 bases at J, with 11 bases between the two ends. The CDR3 loop reads CASSGYGGEQYF. The CDR3 DNA reads as TGTGCCAGTAGTGGCTATGGAGGCGAGCAGTACTTC.

This clone was seen just once. The genes are TRBV7-8 and TRBJ1-1; D may be TRBD1 (5 bases). The CDR3 extends over 16 amino acids. V lost 2 bases and J lost 4, with 17 bases in between. The germline gives CDR1 SGHVS, CDR2 FQNEAQ. The CDR3 DNA is TGTGCCAGCAGCTTACTTGGCGGGACCCCGATCACTGAAGCTTTCTTT. Translated: CASSLLGGTPITEAFF.

The chain couples TRBV27 to TRBJ2-1, with 9 bases matching TRBD2. This CDR3 is built from 13 residues. The V segment lost 6 bases and the J segment 8 bases; nucleotides outside the gene matches: 5. Germline V gene data show CDR1 as MNHEY and CDR2 as SMNVEV (reference sequence). The CDR3 bases are TGTGCCAGCAGACCGGCGGGGGGGGATGAGCAGTTCTTC. Amino acids: CASRPAGGDEQFF.

This clone was counted a few times. The chain employs TRBV19 and TRBJ1-2; D is perhaps TRBD1 (5 bases). CDR1 and CDR2 (germline): LNHDA, SQIVND (reference sequence). Trimming cost V 4 bases and J 5 bases, with 11 bases left between them. This CDR3 spans 13 amino acids. Here the CDR3 reads CASSTTAPYGYTF. CDR3 nucleotide sequence: TGTGCCAGTAGTACGACAGCCCCGTATGGCTACACCTTC.

V gene TRBV6-5 combines with J gene TRBJ2-7; maybe TRBD2 (6 bases). The V gene's germline CDR1 is MNHEY and CDR2 SVGAGI. Trimming shortened V by 11 bases and J by 5 bases, and 13 bases separated the two germline ends. The CDR3 is made up of 11 amino acids. The CDR3 is CAAMGLHEQYF. CDR3 nucleotides: TGTGCCGCAATGGGACTTCACGAGCAGTACTTC.

The genes are TRBV5-1 and TRBJ2-7; 12 nucleotides match TRBD1. V shed 4 bases and J 4 bases; nucleotides not matched to a gene: 3. This CDR3 has 14 amino acids. Per germline, CDR1 SGHRS and CDR2 YFSETQ. The CDR3: CASSGGQGAYEQYF. As DNA, the CDR3 is TGCGCCAGCAGCGGGGGACAGGGGGCGTACGAGCAGTACTTC.